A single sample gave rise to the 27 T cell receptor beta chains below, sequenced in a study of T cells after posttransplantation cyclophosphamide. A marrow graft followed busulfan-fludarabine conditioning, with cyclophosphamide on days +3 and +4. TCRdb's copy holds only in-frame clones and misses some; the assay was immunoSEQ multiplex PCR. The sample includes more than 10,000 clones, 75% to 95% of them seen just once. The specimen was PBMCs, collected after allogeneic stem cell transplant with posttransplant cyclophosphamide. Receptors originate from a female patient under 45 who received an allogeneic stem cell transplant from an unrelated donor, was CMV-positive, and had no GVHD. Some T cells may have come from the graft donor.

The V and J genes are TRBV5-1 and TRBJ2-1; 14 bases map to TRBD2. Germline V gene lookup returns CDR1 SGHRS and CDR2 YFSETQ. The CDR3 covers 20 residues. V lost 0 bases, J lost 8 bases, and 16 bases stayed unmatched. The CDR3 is CASSLGQYPGTSGSYYEQFF. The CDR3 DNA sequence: TGCGCCAGCAGCTTGGGACAGTACCCCGGGACTAGCGGGAGTTATTATGAGCAGTTCTTC.

Written as DNA, the CDR3 is TGCGCCAGCAGCCAATTTTTTCCCCAAGCCACACTAGATGGCTACACCTTC. Protein product: CASSQFFPQATLDGYTF. V is TRBV4-1 and J is TRBJ1-2; D remains unclear. Trimming stripped 2 bases from V and 6 bases from J, with 22 bases between. Germline-derived CDR1 and CDR2 are MGHRA and YSYEKL. The CDR3 extends over 17 amino acids.

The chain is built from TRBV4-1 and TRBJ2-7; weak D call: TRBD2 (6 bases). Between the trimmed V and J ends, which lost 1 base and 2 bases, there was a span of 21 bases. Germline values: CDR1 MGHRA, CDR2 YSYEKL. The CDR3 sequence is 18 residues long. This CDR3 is CASSQAGGGVGGTYEQYF. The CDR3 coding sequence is TGCGCCAGCAGCCAAGCTGGTGGGGGTGTGGGCGGGACCTACGAGCAGTACTTC.

The CDR3 DNA reads as TGTGCCAGCAGTTACCCCCCCCCGGGGATCAATGAGCAGTTCTTC. It is translated as CASSYPPPGINEQFF. V is TRBV6-5 and J is TRBJ2-1; tentative D call: TRBD2 (5 bases). Germline V CDR1 and CDR2: MNHEY, SVGAGI. Between the trimmed V and J ends, which lost 2 bases and 6 bases, there was a span of 14 bases. The CDR3 totals 15 residues.

In nucleotides, the CDR3 is TGTGCCAGCAGTGAAGAGGGGGTTCAGCCCCAGCATTTT. The encoded protein is CASSEEGVQPQHF. The chain has TRBV6-1 and TRBJ1-5; TRBD1 might be the D (6 bases). V was pared by 1 base and J by 6 bases, with 7 bases between. This CDR3 contains 13 residues. Germline CDR1 MNHNS, CDR2 SASEGT.

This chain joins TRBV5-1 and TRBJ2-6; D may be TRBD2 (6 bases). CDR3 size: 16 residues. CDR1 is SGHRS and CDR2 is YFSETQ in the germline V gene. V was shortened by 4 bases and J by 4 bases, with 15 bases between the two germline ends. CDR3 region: CASSVLGGGGANVLTF. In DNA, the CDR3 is TGCGCCAGCAGCGTCTTGGGGGGAGGCGGGGCCAACGTCCTGACTTTC.

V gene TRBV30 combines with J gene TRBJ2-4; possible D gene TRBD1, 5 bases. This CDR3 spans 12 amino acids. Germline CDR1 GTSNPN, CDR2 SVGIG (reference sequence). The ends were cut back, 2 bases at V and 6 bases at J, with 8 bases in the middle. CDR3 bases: TGTGCCTGGAGTACAGGTGGAAACATTCAGTACTTC. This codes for CAWSTGGNIQYF.

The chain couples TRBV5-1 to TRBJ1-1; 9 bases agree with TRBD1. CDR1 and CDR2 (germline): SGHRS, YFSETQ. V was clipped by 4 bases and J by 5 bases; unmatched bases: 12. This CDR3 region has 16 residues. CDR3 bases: TGCGCCAGCAGCCAGGGCCACAGGGGGCTTCGAACTGAAGCTTTCTTT. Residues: CASSQGHRGLRTEAFF.

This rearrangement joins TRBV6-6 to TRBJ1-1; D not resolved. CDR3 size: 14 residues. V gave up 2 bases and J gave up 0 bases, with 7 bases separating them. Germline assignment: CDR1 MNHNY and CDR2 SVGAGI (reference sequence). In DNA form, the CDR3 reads TGTGCCAGCAGTTACGAGCTTCTGAACACTGAAGCTTTCTTT. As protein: CASSYELLNTEAFF.

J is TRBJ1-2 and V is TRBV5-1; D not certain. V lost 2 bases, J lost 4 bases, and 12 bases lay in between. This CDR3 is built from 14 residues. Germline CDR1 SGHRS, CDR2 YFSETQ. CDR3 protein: CASSFPATGYGYTF. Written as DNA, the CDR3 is TGCGCCAGCAGCTTCCCAGCGACGGGCTATGGCTACACCTTC.

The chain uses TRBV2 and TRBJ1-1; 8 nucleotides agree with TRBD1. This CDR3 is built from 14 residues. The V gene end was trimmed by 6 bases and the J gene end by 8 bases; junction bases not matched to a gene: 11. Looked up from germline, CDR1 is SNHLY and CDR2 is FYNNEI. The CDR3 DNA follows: TGTGCCAGCAGGCCAGGGGGCGCGGCAAGAGAAGCTTTCTTT. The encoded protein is CASRPGGAAREAFF.

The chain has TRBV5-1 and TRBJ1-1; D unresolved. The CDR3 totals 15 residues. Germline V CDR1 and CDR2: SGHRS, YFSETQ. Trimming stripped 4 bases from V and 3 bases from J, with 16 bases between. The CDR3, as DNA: TGCGCCAGCAGCCGCGGGCCACAAGCGGACACTGAAGCTTTCTTT. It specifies CASSRGPQADTEAFF. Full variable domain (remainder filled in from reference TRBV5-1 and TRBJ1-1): KAGVTQTPRYLIKTRGQQVTLSCSPISGHRSVSWYQQTPGQGLQFLFEYFSETQRNKGNFPGRFSGRQFSNSRSEMNVSTLELGDSALYLCASSRGPQADTEAFFGQGTRLTVV.

Here the CDR3 DNA reads TGTGCCAGCAGCCCCGCGGGCGGGGGGGCCCACGAGCAGTACTTC. Translating gives CASSPAGGGAHEQYF. The chain is built from TRBV4-2 and TRBJ2-7, with 9 nucleotides matching TRBD2. CDR1 and CDR2 (germline): LGHNA, YNFKEQ. V trimming: 4 bases; J trimming: 5 bases; junction bases outside the gene matches: 9. This CDR3 contains 15 residues.

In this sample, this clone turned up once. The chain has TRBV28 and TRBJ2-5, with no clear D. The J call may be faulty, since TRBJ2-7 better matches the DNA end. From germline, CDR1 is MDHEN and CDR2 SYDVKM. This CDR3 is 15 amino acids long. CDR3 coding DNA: TGTGCCAGCAGTTTTGGCATAGGAACAGCTGACGAGCAGTACTTC. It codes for CASSFGIGTADEQYF.

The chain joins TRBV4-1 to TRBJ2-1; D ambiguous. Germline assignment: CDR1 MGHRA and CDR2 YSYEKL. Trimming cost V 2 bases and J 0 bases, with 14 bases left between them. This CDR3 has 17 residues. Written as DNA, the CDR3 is TGCGCCAGCAGCCAAAGCCAGGCAGGAAGCTCCTACAATGAGCAGTTCTTC. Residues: CASSQSQAGSSYNEQFF.

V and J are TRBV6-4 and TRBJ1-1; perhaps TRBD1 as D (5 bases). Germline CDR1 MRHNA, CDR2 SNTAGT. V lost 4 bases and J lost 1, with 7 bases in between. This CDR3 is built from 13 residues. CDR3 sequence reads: CASSVGGNTEAFF. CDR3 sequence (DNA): TGTGCCAGCAGTGTGGGGGGGAACACTGAAGCTTTCTTT.

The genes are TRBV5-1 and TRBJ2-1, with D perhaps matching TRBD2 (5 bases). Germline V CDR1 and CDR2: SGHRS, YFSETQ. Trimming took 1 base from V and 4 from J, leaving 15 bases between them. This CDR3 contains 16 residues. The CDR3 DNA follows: TGCGCCAGCAGCTTGTCCGAGGCTAGCTCGTACAATGAGCAGTTCTTC. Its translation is CASSLSEASSYNEQFF.

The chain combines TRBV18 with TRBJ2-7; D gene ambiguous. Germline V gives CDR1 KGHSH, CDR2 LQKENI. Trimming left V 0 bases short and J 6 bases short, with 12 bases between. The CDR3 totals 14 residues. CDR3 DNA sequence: TGTGCCAGCTCACCACCGAACAACGTGGTCGAGCAGTACTTC. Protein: CASSPPNNVVEQYF.

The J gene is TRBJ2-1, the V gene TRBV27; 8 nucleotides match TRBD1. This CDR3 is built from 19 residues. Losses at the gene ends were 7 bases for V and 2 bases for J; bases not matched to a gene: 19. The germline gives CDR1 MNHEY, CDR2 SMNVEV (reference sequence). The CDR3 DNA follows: TGTGCCAGCATAGGGAGGACAGGGATAAGGCGTGTCGCCTACAATGAGCAGTTCTTC. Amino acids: CASIGRTGIRRVAYNEQFF.

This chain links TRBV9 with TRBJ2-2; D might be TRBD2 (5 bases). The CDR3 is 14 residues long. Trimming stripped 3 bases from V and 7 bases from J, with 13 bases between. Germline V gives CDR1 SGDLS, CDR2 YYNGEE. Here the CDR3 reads CASSARPRGGELFF. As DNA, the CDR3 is TGTGCCAGCAGCGCCAGGCCACGGGGCGGGGAGCTGTTTTTT.

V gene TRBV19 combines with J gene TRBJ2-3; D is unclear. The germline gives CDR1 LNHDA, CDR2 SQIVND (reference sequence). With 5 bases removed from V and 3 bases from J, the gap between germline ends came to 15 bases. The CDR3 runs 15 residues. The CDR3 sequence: CASSPNAATTDTQYF. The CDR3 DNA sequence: TGTGCCAGTAGTCCCAACGCGGCGACTACAGATACGCAGTATTTT.

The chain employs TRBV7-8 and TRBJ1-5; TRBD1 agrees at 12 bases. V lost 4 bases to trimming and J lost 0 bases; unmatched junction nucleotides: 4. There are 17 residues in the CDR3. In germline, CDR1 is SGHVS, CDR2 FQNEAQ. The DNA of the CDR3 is TGTGCCAGCAGCTCGGGACAGGGGGCAACTAGCAATCAGCCCCAGCATTTT. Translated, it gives CASSSGQGATSNQPQHF.

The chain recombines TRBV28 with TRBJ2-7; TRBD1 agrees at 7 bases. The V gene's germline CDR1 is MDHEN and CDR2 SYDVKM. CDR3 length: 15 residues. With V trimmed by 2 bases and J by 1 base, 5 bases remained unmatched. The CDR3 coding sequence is TGTGCCAGCAGTTTACCCGGGACAGTATCCTACGAGCAGTACTTC. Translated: CASSLPGTVSYEQYF.

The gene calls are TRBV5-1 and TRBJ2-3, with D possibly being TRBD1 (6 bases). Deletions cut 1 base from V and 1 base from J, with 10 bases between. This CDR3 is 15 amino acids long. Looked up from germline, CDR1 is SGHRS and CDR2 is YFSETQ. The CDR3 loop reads CASSLQAGGTDTQYF. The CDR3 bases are TGCGCCAGCAGCTTGCAGGCAGGGGGCACAGATACGCAGTATTTT.

DNA for the CDR3: TGTGCCAGCAGTCCGCTCCAAACCGGGACTGGGCCAACCCACCGTGCCACAGATACGCAGTATTTT. It translates to CASSPLQTGTGPTHRATDTQYF. The chain is built from TRBV27 and TRBJ2-3; tentatively, D is TRBD2 (6 bases). The CDR3 contains 22 residues. Looked up from germline, CDR1 is MNHEY and CDR2 is SMNVEV (reference sequence). Trimming cost V 5 bases and J 2 bases, with 35 bases left between them.

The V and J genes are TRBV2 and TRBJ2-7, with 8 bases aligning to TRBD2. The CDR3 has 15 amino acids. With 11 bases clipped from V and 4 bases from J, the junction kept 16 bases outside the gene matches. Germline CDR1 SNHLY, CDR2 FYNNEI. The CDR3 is CARSRTGGRSYEQYF. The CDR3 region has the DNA TGTGCCCGATCTCGGACGGGCGGGAGGTCTTACGAGCAGTACTTC.

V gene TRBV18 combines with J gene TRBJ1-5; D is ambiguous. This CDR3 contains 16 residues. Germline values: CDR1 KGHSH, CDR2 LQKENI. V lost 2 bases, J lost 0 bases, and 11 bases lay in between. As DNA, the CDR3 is TGTGCCAGCTCACCAGTGGCCGAAAATAGCAATCAGCCCCAGCATTTT. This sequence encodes CASSPVAENSNQPQHF.